Listed here are 22 T cell receptor beta chains from one sample, sequenced in a study of cytomegalovirus exposure and HLA in healthy donors. PCR primers comprised 60 Vbeta and 13 Jbeta primers. Generated by immunoSEQ multiplex PCR, the TCRdb table keeps only in-frame clones and is missing some. Here the sample spans approximately 110,000 clones, around 78% being singletons. The sequenced material came from PBMCs. The receptors here all came from a man aged 40-55 years in good health and CMV-seronegative.

V gene TRBV28 combines with J gene TRBJ2-7; TRBD2 matches 12 bases. V trimming: 10 bases; J trimming: 4 bases; junction bases outside the gene matches: 11. The CDR3 length is 15 residues. CDR1 is MDHEN and CDR2 is SYDVKM in the germline V gene. The CDR3 sequence is CATGPATSGGYEQYF. The DNA for the CDR3 is TGTGCCACCGGCCCAGCGACTAGCGGGGGATACGAGCAGTACTTC. Full variable domain (outside the CDR3, taken from reference TRBV28 and TRBJ2-7): DVKVTQSSRYLVKRTGEKVFLECVQDMDHENMFWYRQDPGLGLRLIYFSYDVKMKEKGDIPEGYSVSREKKERFSLILESASTNQTSMYLCATGPATSGGYEQYFGPGTRLTVT.

A few counts support this clone. The chain has TRBV6-1 and TRBJ1-1; 7 positions agree with TRBD1. Per germline, CDR1 MNHNS and CDR2 SASEGT. V gave up 3 bases and J gave up 0 bases; unmatched junction bases: 7. The CDR3 length is 16 residues. The CDR3 protein is CASSDTGEWVNTEAFF. The CDR3 nucleotides are TGTGCCAGCAGTGATACAGGGGAGTGGGTGAACACTGAAGCTTTCTTT.

This chain links TRBV5-1 with TRBJ2-2, with 8 bases that match TRBD1. Germline-derived CDR1 and CDR2 are SGHRS and YFSETQ. J gave up 3 bases and V 0 bases, and 4 bases lay outside the gene matches. This CDR3 has 16 amino acids. The DNA of the CDR3 is TGCGCCAGCAGCTTGGATCCAGGGGGCTACACCGGGGAGCTGTTTTTT. Amino acid sequence: CASSLDPGGYTGELFF.

V usage is TRBV10-1 and J usage is TRBJ2-1; 10 bases match TRBD1. CDR3 length: 17 residues. The germline V gene has CDR1 WNHNN and CDR2 SYGVQD (reference sequence). Trimming took 7 bases from V and 7 from J; bases not matched to a gene: 16. The DNA of the CDR3 is TGCGCCAGCACCAAACTCCGGGACAGGGGCGCTCAAAATGAGCAGTTCTTC. Translated, it gives CASTKLRDRGAQNEQFF.

The chain has TRBV6-5 and TRBJ1-2; tentative D call: TRBD1 (5 bases). The length of the CDR3 is 14 residues. The germline CDR1 and CDR2 sequences are MNHEY and SVGAGI. Trimming left V 4 bases short and J 4 bases short, with 13 bases between. CDR3 region: CASSLGARAYGYTF. CDR3 DNA sequence: TGTGCCAGCAGTTTAGGGGCCAGGGCCTATGGCTACACCTTC.

The chain is built from TRBV9 and TRBJ1-4; a weak D match, TRBD1 (6 bases). The V end lost 4 bases, the J end lost 5 bases, and 24 bases lay between the germline ends. There are 18 residues in the CDR3. In germline, CDR1 is SGDLS, CDR2 YYNGEE. CDR3 in amino acids: CASSPEGMGAGDNEKLFF. The DNA for the CDR3 is TGTGCCAGCAGCCCCGAAGGGATGGGGGCTGGGGACAATGAAAAACTGTTTTTT.

The chain links TRBV5-1 to TRBJ1-3; TRBD1 matches at 8 bases. The germline V gene encodes CDR1 SGHRS and CDR2 YFSETQ. CDR3 length equals 19 residues. The trim removed 5 bases at V and 0 bases at J, leaving 16 bases unmatched. The CDR3 region has the DNA TGCGCCAGCAGACGTACGGCCGGACAGGGCTACAGCTCTGGAAACACCATATATTTT. Residues: CASRRTAGQGYSSGNTIYF.

This chain uses TRBV4-2 with TRBJ2-7; 7 bases are a match to TRBD2. Germline CDR1 and CDR2: LGHNA and YNFKEQ. This CDR3 region has 16 residues. Trimming took 3 bases from V and 7 from J; bases not matched to a gene: 15. The CDR3 DNA is TGTGCCAGCAGCCAGCATCAAGAACTAGCGCAATGGGAGCAGTACTTC. It specifies CASSQHQELAQWEQYF.

The chain recombines TRBV28 with TRBJ2-5, with a tentative D call TRBD2 (7 bases). The ends were cut back, 6 bases at V and 3 bases at J, with 14 bases in the middle. Germline assignment: CDR1 MDHEN and CDR2 SYDVKM. This CDR3 is built from 14 residues. The CDR3 DNA sequence: TGTGCCAGCAGCCCGGGGGGCAGGGAAGAGACCCAGTACTTC. It specifies CASSPGGREETQYF.

V is TRBV7-9 and J is TRBJ2-2, with D perhaps matching TRBD1 (6 bases). CDR1 and CDR2 (germline): SEHNR, FQNEAQ (reference sequence). The CDR3 is made up of 14 amino acids. Trimming shortened V by 6 bases and J by 5 bases, and 13 bases separated the two germline ends. Here the CDR3 reads CASSSGQPTGELFF. In DNA, the CDR3 is TGTGCCAGCAGTTCCGGACAGCCAACCGGGGAGCTGTTTTTT.

This chain connects TRBV6-5 to TRBJ1-2; 10 positions agree with TRBD1. CDR1 is MNHEY, CDR2 SVGAGI, per germline. The CDR3 runs to 14 residues. V lost 6 bases to trimming and J lost 5 bases; unmatched junction nucleotides: 6. The CDR3 loop reads CASRRDRGIYGYTF. The CDR3, as DNA: TGTGCCAGCAGGAGGGACAGGGGAATATATGGCTACACCTTC.

This chain links TRBV10-3 with TRBJ2-5; perhaps TRBD2 as D (5 bases). Matching the DNA end better, TRBJ2-7 makes the J call doubtful. The CDR3 totals 14 residues. Germline CDR1 and CDR2: ENHRY and SYGVKD. The chain's CDR3 is CAISRERSSYEQYF. The DNA of the CDR3 is TGTGCCATCAGCCGGGAAAGAAGCTCCTACGAGCAGTACTTC.

The V call is TRBV12-5, the J call TRBJ2-5, with a tentative D call TRBD1 (6 bases). The J call may be in error: the DNA end matches TRBJ2-7 better. The CDR3 sequence is 15 residues long. Looked up from germline, CDR1 is LGHNT and CDR2 is FRNRAP. In nucleotides, the CDR3 is TGTGCTAGTGGTTTGGGGCCAGGGGTCCCCAACGAGCAGTACTTC. Translation gives CASGLGPGVPNEQYF.

CDR3 sequence: CASTTRDQETQYF. DNA for the CDR3: TGTGCCAGCACCACCCGGGACCAAGAGACCCAGTACTTC. The chain combines TRBV5-4 with TRBJ2-5; D ambiguous. The length of the CDR3 is 13 residues. V gave up 6 bases and J gave up 0 bases, with 9 bases separating them. Germline CDR1 and CDR2: SGHNT and YYREEE (reference sequence).

The chain is built from TRBV19 and TRBJ1-2; tentative D call: TRBD1 (6 bases). The CDR3 length is 17 residues. V was trimmed by 3 bases and J by 5 bases, leaving 22 bases between them. Germline CDR1 reads LNHDA; CDR2 reads SQIVND (reference sequence). The chain's CDR3 is CASSIEIDTGMVYGYTF. The CDR3 nucleotides are TGTGCCAGTAGTATCGAGATAGATACAGGGATGGTTTATGGCTACACCTTC.

This clone was observed a handful of times. J is TRBJ1-5 and V is TRBV28; D call uncertain. The V end was cut by 4 bases, the J end by 7 bases, with 8 bases between. This CDR3 region has 12 residues. CDR1 and CDR2 from the germline V gene are MDHEN and SYDVKM. The DNA of the CDR3 is TGTGCCAGCAGTTCTAGCCAGCAGCCCCAGCATTTT. Its protein product is CASSSSQQPQHF.

This clone was found a few times. V gene TRBV2 combines with J gene TRBJ2-7, with D tentatively TRBD1 (6 bases). Trimming shortened V by 6 bases and J by 0 bases, and 9 bases separated the two germline ends. CDR3 length: 13 residues. CDR1 and CDR2 (germline): SNHLY, FYNNEI. The CDR3 DNA reads TGTGCCAGCAGGGGGACAAGCTCCTACGAGCAGTACTTC. It is translated as CASRGTSSYEQYF. Together with reference TRBV2 and TRBJ2-7, the CDR3 gives the full variable domain: EPEVTQTPSHQVTQMGQEVILRCVPISNHLYFYWYRQILGQKVEFLVSFYNNEISEKSEIFDDQFSVERPDGSNFTLKIRSTKLEDSAMYFCASRGTSSYEQYFGPGTRLTVT.

V is TRBV29-1 and J is TRBJ1-2; D unclear. The CDR3 is 13 residues long. Trimming took 3 bases from V and 3 from J, leaving 11 bases between them. Germline V gene data show CDR1 as SQVTM and CDR2 as ANQGSEA. CDR3 in DNA: TGCAGCGTTGATCGTGGTACTTACTATGGCTACACCTTC. Amino acids: CSVDRGTYYGYTF.

DNA of the CDR3: TGTGCCAGCAGCTTTAGCGGGGGGGCCGGAAACACCGGGGAGCTGTTTTTT. Translated, it gives CASSFSGGAGNTGELFF. J is TRBJ2-2 and V is TRBV7-6, with 11 bases aligning to TRBD2. V lost 3 bases and J lost 2; bases outside the gene matches: 5. This CDR3 is 17 amino acids long. Germline CDR1 SGHVS, CDR2 FNYEAQ.

Turning to this clone: The junction differs from germline at one of its ends, possibly a read error. This rearrangement joins TRBV2 to TRBJ2-5; 13 nucleotides agree with TRBD2. The CDR3 extends over 14 amino acids. From germline, CDR1 is SNHLY and CDR2 FYNNEI. As DNA, the CDR3 is TGTGCCAGCACACTAGCGGGGGGGACGGAGATCCAGTACTTC. Protein sequence: CASTLAGGTEIQYF.

The CDR3 DNA reads TGTGCCAGTAGTCCTAGGACAGGGGCGAATCATGGCTACACCTTC. It codes for CASSPRTGANHGYTF. This chain links TRBV19 with TRBJ1-2; 9 bases fit TRBD1. With V trimmed by 5 bases and J by 6 bases, 10 bases remained unmatched. In germline, CDR1 is LNHDA, CDR2 SQIVND (reference sequence). This CDR3 is 15 amino acids long.

This chain connects TRBV27 to TRBJ2-7, with D tentatively TRBD1 (6 bases). V shed 2 bases and J shed 4 bases, with 15 bases lying between them. The CDR3 is 15 amino acids. Germline CDR1 MNHEY, CDR2 SMNVEV (reference sequence). As DNA, the CDR3 is TGTGCCAGCAGTTTAGGCCAGGGGCGTACGTACGAGCAGTACTTC. Its protein is CASSLGQGRTYEQYF.